The 14 T cell receptor beta chains listed next were all sequenced from one sample in a study of T cells in localized non-small cell lung cancer. The method was immunoSEQ multiplex PCR; TCRdb's version includes in-frame clones alone and lacks a portion of them. This sample has 13,000 or so clones; about nine tenths occur once, and the top ten carry about 2.9%. The sample in question was peripheral blood mononuclear cells, obtained before any cancer treatment. The receptor source for this set is a man aged 35-69 years with stage III lung adenocarcinoma.

This chain uses TRBV10-3 with TRBJ2-1, with 7 positions matching TRBD1. Looked up from germline, CDR1 is ENHRY and CDR2 is SYGVKD. CDR3 length equals 13 residues. V lost 4 bases to trimming and J lost 7 bases; unmatched junction nucleotides: 4. CDR3 protein: CAISASGGNEQFF. In nucleotides, the CDR3 is TGTGCCATCAGTGCCTCAGGGGGAAATGAGCAGTTCTTC.

The chain combines TRBV19 with TRBJ1-2; unclear D gene. V was clipped by 5 bases and J by 8 bases, with 6 bases between them. The CDR3 runs to 10 residues. In germline, CDR1 is LNHDA, CDR2 SQIVND (reference sequence). CDR3 sequence: CASSRYGYTF. CDR3 sequence (DNA): TGTGCCAGTAGTCGGTACGGCTACACCTTC.

The chain joins TRBV28 to TRBJ2-3; D possibly uses TRBD1 or TRBD2 (5 bases each). From germline, CDR1 is MDHEN and CDR2 SYDVKM. Trimming pared 10 bases from V and 2 bases from J, leaving 16 bases between. This CDR3 is 14 amino acids long. The CDR3 DNA reads as TGTGCCACCCACGATCGGGGCTTCACAGATACGCAGTATTTT. Its translation is CATHDRGFTDTQYF.

This clone appeared a single time. The chain employs TRBV15 and TRBJ2-1; weak D call: TRBD2 (6 bases). This CDR3 comprises 13 residues. Between the trimmed V and J ends, which lost 8 bases and 8 bases, there was a span of 16 bases. CDR1 LNHNV and CDR2 YYDKDF come from the germline V gene (reference sequence). The CDR3 loop reads CATGTEGSDEQFF. The CDR3 bases are TGTGCCACCGGGACTGAAGGTTCGGATGAGCAGTTCTTC.

The genes are TRBV7-8 and TRBJ2-7; 7 nucleotides line up with TRBD2. The CDR3 has 15 amino acids. Germline V gene sequence: CDR1 SGHVS, CDR2 FQNEAQ. V trimming: 2 bases; J trimming: 4 bases; junction bases outside the gene matches: 8. Written as DNA, the CDR3 is TGTGCCAGCAGCTTAAGGACGGGAGGAGAGTACGAGCAGTACTTC. This gives the protein CASSLRTGGEYEQYF.

The gene calls are TRBV4-1 and TRBJ1-2, with D uncertain. Deletions cut 0 bases from V and 5 bases from J, with 10 bases between. Germline V CDR1 and CDR2: MGHRA, YSYEKL. The CDR3 covers 14 residues. The CDR3, as DNA: TGCGCCAGCAGCCAAGACCGAGGGAGGTATGGCTACACCTTC. It yields the protein CASSQDRGRYGYTF.

The V call is TRBV5-1, the J call TRBJ1-1; D perhaps matches TRBD1 (5 bases). Trimming stripped 2 bases from V and 1 base from J, with 12 bases between. This CDR3 is 15 amino acids long. Germline V lookup: CDR1 SGHRS, CDR2 YFSETQ. CDR3 residues: CASSFQGGRNTEAFF. The CDR3 bases are TGCGCCAGCAGCTTTCAGGGCGGGAGGAACACTGAAGCTTTCTTT. Full variable domain (rest looked up from reference TRBV5-1 and TRBJ1-1): KAGVTQTPRYLIKTRGQQVTLSCSPISGHRSVSWYQQTPGQGLQFLFEYFSETQRNKGNFPGRFSGRQFSNSRSEMNVSTLELGDSALYLCASSFQGGRNTEAFFGQGTRLTVV.

V and J are TRBV13 and TRBJ2-7; TRBD2 matches 10 bases. The CDR3 covers 14 residues. V shed 3 bases and J 5 bases; nucleotides not matched to a gene: 4. The V gene's germline CDR1 is PRHDT and CDR2 FYEKMQ (reference sequence). CDR3 DNA: TGTGCCAGCAGCTTGGGACTAGCGAGGAACGAGCAGTACTTC. The encoded protein is CASSLGLARNEQYF.

The chain couples TRBV9 to TRBJ2-1, with 10 bases aligning to TRBD2. Losses at the gene ends were 2 bases for V and 9 bases for J; bases not matched to a gene: 8. Looked up from germline, CDR1 is SGDLS and CDR2 is YYNGEE. CDR3 size: 15 residues. The CDR3 nucleotides are TGTGCCAGCAGCGTTCTAGCGGGAGTATGGGCTGAGCAGTTCTTC. Residues: CASSVLAGVWAEQFF.

V and J are TRBV20-1 and TRBJ2-7; no clear D. With 0 bases removed from V and 2 bases from J, the gap between germline ends came to 2 bases. This CDR3 has 11 amino acids. CDR1 is DFQATT, CDR2 SNEGSKA, per germline (reference sequence). CDR3 sequence: CSARETYEQYF. DNA of the CDR3: TGCAGTGCTAGAGAAACCTACGAGCAGTACTTC.

The J gene is TRBJ1-2, the V gene TRBV7-9, with D perhaps matching TRBD1 (5 bases). Per germline, CDR1 SEHNR and CDR2 FQNEAQ (reference sequence). V was clipped by 7 bases and J by 8 bases, with 17 bases between them. The CDR3 has 13 amino acids. The CDR3 here is CASTRGGESGYTF. CDR3 nucleotides: TGTGCCAGCACCCGGGGGGGAGAAAGCGGCTACACCTTC.

The chain carries TRBV27 and TRBJ2-7; D may be TRBD2 (6 bases). CDR3 length equals 14 residues. V was trimmed by 6 bases and J by 3 bases, leaving 15 bases between them. The germline V gene has CDR1 MNHEY and CDR2 SMNVEV (reference sequence). The CDR3 nucleotides are TGTGCCAGCAGAAGCCCCGGACTAAGCTACGAGCAGTACTTC. This codes for CASRSPGLSYEQYF.

CDR3: CASRSGGSNEKLFF. In DNA, the CDR3 is TGCGCCAGCAGGAGTGGGGGATCTAATGAAAAACTGTTTTTT. The V and J genes are TRBV10-2 and TRBJ1-4; D is possibly TRBD1 (5 bases). With 6 bases removed from V and 3 bases from J, the gap between germline ends came to 11 bases. This CDR3 has 14 residues. CDR1 is WSHSY and CDR2 is SAAADI in the germline V gene.

The chain is built from TRBV7-9 and TRBJ1-6; no firm D call. This CDR3 is 14 amino acids long. The V end lost 7 bases, the J end lost 13 bases, and 20 bases lay between the germline ends. Germline CDR1 is SEHNR and CDR2 is FQNEAQ (reference sequence). This CDR3 is CASTSSGSLAPLHF. In nucleotides, the CDR3 is TGTGCCAGCACCAGCTCCGGGAGCCTCGCCCCCCTCCACTTT.